This is a list of T cell receptor beta chains from one sample in a study of T-cell memory formation after mild COVID-19. TCRdb reprocessed the 5' RACE reads via MiXCR and lists one record per CDR3 protein. The table lists approximately 390,000 distinct CDR3 sequences, about 17% of them singletons. The sequencing sample was made of PBMCs or a T cell subset sorted from them (not recorded which). The receptors were sampled from a man between 18 and 29 years old who had mild COVID-19 (a few samples of this study predate the infection). Cell type and time point are not known. CDR3s include the opening cysteine and the closing phenylalanine or tryptophan. Fields, in order: J gene, D gene, V gene, clone size, CDR3 protein, CDR3 DNA. A D gene is named only where the DNA matches it firmly. Some rows mark clone size as missing; the rest say once, few, many or name a class of expanded clone.

j_gene: TRBJ1-2; d_gene: NA; v_gene: TRBV7-9; abundance: NA; CDR3aa: CASSFSETRGYTF; CDR3nt: TGTGCCAGCAGCTTTTCGGAAACGAGGGGCTACACCTTC
j_gene: TRBJ2-5; d_gene: NA; v_gene: TRBV11-2; abundance: NA; CDR3aa: CASSFYPLGGGETQYF; CDR3nt: TGTGCCAGCAGCTTTTATCCTCTCGGAGGGGGGGAGACCCAGTACTTC
j_gene: TRBJ2-7; d_gene: TRBD2; v_gene: TRBV5-1; abundance: few; CDR3aa: CASSPRTSGDYEQYF; CDR3nt: TGCGCCAGCAGCCCGAGAACTAGCGGGGACTACGAGCAGTACTTC
j_gene: TRBJ1-1; d_gene: NA; v_gene: TRBV5-1; abundance: NA; CDR3aa: CASSPDPNTEAFF; CDR3nt: TGCGCCAGCAGCCCCGACCCGAACACTGAAGCTTTCTTT
j_gene: TRBJ2-1; d_gene: TRBD2; v_gene: TRBV20-1; abundance: few; CDR3aa: CSAVGLQKNNEQFF; CDR3nt: TGCAGTGCCGTGGGACTACAGAAGAACAATGAGCAGTTCTTC
j_gene: TRBJ1-1; d_gene: NA; v_gene: TRBV29-1; abundance: few; CDR3aa: CSVDPGMRTEAFF; CDR3nt: TGCAGCGTTGACCCTGGGATGAGAACTGAAGCTTTCTTT
j_gene: TRBJ1-5; d_gene: TRBD1; v_gene: TRBV5-1; abundance: NA; CDR3aa: CASSLQGEQPQHF; CDR3nt: TGCGCCAGCAGCTTGCAGGGGGAGCAGCCCCAGCATTTT
j_gene: TRBJ1-2; d_gene: NA; v_gene: TRBV5-1; abundance: few; CDR3aa: CASSLVPGASYGYTF; CDR3nt: TGCGCCAGCAGCTTGGTGCCGGGGGCGTCCTATGGCTACACCTTC
j_gene: TRBJ1-1; d_gene: TRBD1; v_gene: TRBV5-5; abundance: few; CDR3aa: CASSLAGQGDRGAFF; CDR3nt: TGTGCCAGCAGCTTGGCGGGACAGGGGGATCGGGGAGCTTTCTTT
j_gene: TRBJ2-1; d_gene: TRBD1; v_gene: TRBV5-5; abundance: NA; CDR3aa: CASSLRQGVTNEQFF; CDR3nt: TGTGCCAGCAGCTTACGACAGGGGGTGACCAATGAGCAGTTCTTC
j_gene: TRBJ1-1; d_gene: TRBD1; v_gene: TRBV10-3; abundance: NA; CDR3aa: CAIAPGTGPGTEAFF; CDR3nt: TGTGCCATCGCACCCGGGACAGGGCCGGGAACTGAAGCTTTCTTT
j_gene: TRBJ2-7; d_gene: TRBD1; v_gene: TRBV20-1; abundance: NA; CDR3aa: CSARDGGQTGIGEQYF; CDR3nt: TGCAGTGCTAGAGATGGTGGCCAGACAGGGATAGGCGAGCAGTACTTC
j_gene: TRBJ2-6; d_gene: NA; v_gene: TRBV19; abundance: NA; CDR3aa: CASSTDLSGANVLTF; CDR3nt: TGTGCCAGTAGTACCGATCTCTCTGGGGCCAACGTCCTGACTTTC
j_gene: TRBJ1-6; d_gene: TRBD1; v_gene: TRBV12-3/TRBV12-4; abundance: few; CDR3aa: CASSLRDRVSPLHF; CDR3nt: TGTGCCAGCAGCCTCCGGGACAGGGTATCGCCCCTCCACTTT
j_gene: TRBJ2-6; d_gene: NA; v_gene: TRBV6-1; abundance: NA; CDR3aa: CASRRMAGAGANVLTF; CDR3nt: TGTGCCAGCAGGAGAATGGCGGGGGCCGGGGCCAACGTCCTGACTTTC
j_gene: TRBJ2-3; d_gene: NA; v_gene: TRBV4-1; abundance: NA; CDR3aa: CASSQENFRDTQYF; CDR3nt: TGCGCCAGCAGCCAAGAAAATTTCCGGGATACGCAGTATTTT
j_gene: TRBJ1-5; d_gene: TRBD1; v_gene: TRBV5-1; abundance: NA; CDR3aa: CASSFSGTDYQPQHF; CDR3nt: TGCGCCAGCAGTTTTTCCGGGACAGATTATCAGCCCCAGCATTTT
j_gene: TRBJ2-2; d_gene: NA; v_gene: TRBV7-2; abundance: NA; CDR3aa: CASSSRHGDTGELFF; CDR3nt: TGTGCCAGCAGCTCCCGACACGGGGACACCGGGGAGCTGTTTTTT
j_gene: TRBJ1-2; d_gene: NA; v_gene: TRBV19; abundance: NA; CDR3aa: CASSPGRGVGGYTF; CDR3nt: TGTGCCAGTAGCCCTGGTCGAGGGGTCGGAGGCTACACCTTC
j_gene: TRBJ1-3; d_gene: NA; v_gene: TRBV4-1; abundance: NA; CDR3aa: CASSQDGGPSGNTIYF; CDR3nt: TGCGCCAGCAGCCAAGATGGAGGGCCCTCTGGAAACACCATATATTTT
j_gene: TRBJ2-3; d_gene: NA; v_gene: TRBV19; abundance: few; CDR3aa: CASSIRTTGGTQYF; CDR3nt: TGTGCCAGTAGTATCCGCACAACTGGGGGTACGCAGTATTTT
j_gene: TRBJ2-3; d_gene: TRBD2; v_gene: TRBV12-3/TRBV12-4; abundance: NA; CDR3aa: CASSYRGGGVGTDTQYF; CDR3nt: TGTGCCAGCAGCTACCGAGGCGGGGGTGTCGGCACAGATACGCAGTATTTT
j_gene: TRBJ1-5; d_gene: TRBD1; v_gene: TRBV20-1; abundance: NA; CDR3aa: CSARTGGIRNQPQHF; CDR3nt: TGCAGTGCGAGGACAGGGGGTATACGCAATCAGCCCCAGCATTTT
j_gene: TRBJ1-5; d_gene: NA; v_gene: TRBV7-2; abundance: NA; CDR3aa: CASSPTHGTNQPQHF; CDR3nt: TGTGCCAGCAGCCCGACTCACGGAACCAATCAGCCCCAGCATTTT
j_gene: TRBJ2-3; d_gene: TRBD2; v_gene: TRBV14; abundance: NA; CDR3aa: CASSQDPYGLAGYSTDTQYF; CDR3nt: TGTGCCAGCAGCCAAGATCCCTACGGACTAGCGGGGTATAGCACAGATACGCAGTATTTT
j_gene: TRBJ2-7; d_gene: NA; v_gene: TRBV12-3/TRBV12-4; abundance: NA; CDR3aa: CASSPFVGQTYEQYF; CDR3nt: TGTGCCAGCAGTCCGTTTGTGGGGCAGACGTACGAGCAGTACTTC
j_gene: TRBJ2-1; d_gene: NA; v_gene: TRBV6-5; abundance: NA; CDR3aa: CASSYYGNEQFF; CDR3nt: TGTGCCAGCAGTTATTACGGGAATGAGCAGTTCTTC
j_gene: TRBJ2-3; d_gene: NA; v_gene: TRBV28; abundance: NA; CDR3aa: CASTTGRAQYF; CDR3nt: TGTGCCAGCACCACGGGTAGAGCGCAGTATTTT
j_gene: TRBJ2-3; d_gene: TRBD2; v_gene: TRBV5-1; abundance: NA; CDR3aa: CASSLTSGGAADTQYF; CDR3nt: TGCGCCAGCAGCTTGACTAGCGGGGGGGCCGCAGATACGCAGTATTTT
j_gene: TRBJ2-1; d_gene: NA; v_gene: TRBV6-5; abundance: many; CDR3aa: CASSYLPESSYNEQFF; CDR3nt: TGTGCCAGCAGTTACCTTCCGGAGAGCTCCTACAATGAGCAGTTCTTC